Each of the 19 T cell receptor beta chains below was sequenced from the same sample in a study of blood T cells in healthy people across ages. For the second PCR, which ran for 7 to 11 cycles, a sample-barcoded 5' primer and a J-beta primer mix were used. Via MiXCR, TCRdb re-called the 5' RACE reads, giving one row per CDR3 protein. The sample holds 850,000 to 950,000 distinct CDR3 sequences, under 30% seen once. Sequenced: blood. The receptors come from a woman of 80 years or more in good health.

The chain employs TRBV7-2 and TRBJ1-5, with TRBD1 as a possible D gene (5 bases). The ends were cut back, 4 bases at V and 5 bases at J, with 9 bases in the middle. Looked up from germline, CDR1 is SGHTA and CDR2 is FQGNSA. This CDR3 has 13 residues. The CDR3 DNA reads as TGTGCCAGCAGCTCCAGGGTTCATCAGCCCCAGCATTTT. Amino acid sequence: CASSSRVHQPQHF. The whole variable domain, remainder taken from reference TRBV7-2 and TRBJ1-5, is GAGVSQSPSNKVTEKGKDVELRCDPISGHTALYWYRQSLGQGLEFLIYFQGNSAPDKSGLPSDRFSAERTGGSVSTLTIQRTQQEDSAVYLCASSSRVHQPQHFGDGTRLSIL.

This clonotype was observed a handful of times. The chain links TRBV11-2 to TRBJ1-4; 7 bases align to TRBD1. Germline V gene data show CDR1 as SGHAT and CDR2 as FQNNGV. This CDR3 has 15 residues. The V gene end was trimmed by 6 bases and the J gene end by 3 bases; junction bases not matched to a gene: 7. The CDR3 loop is CASRYRGIPNEKLFF. Written as DNA, the CDR3 is TGTGCCAGCAGATACAGGGGTATACCTAATGAAAAACTGTTTTTT.

This clonotype was recorded at least ten times. This chain connects TRBV12-3 or TRBV12-4 to TRBJ2-1; no firm D call. The length of the CDR3 is 17 residues. Trimming removed 3 bases from V and 6 bases from J, with 21 bases in between. DNA of the CDR3: TGTGCCAGCAGTTTCAGGTTCACTTCTCCCCGGAGCAATGAGCAGTTCTTC. This encodes CASSFRFTSPRSNEQFF.

In its sample, this clonotype was seen many times. V usage is TRBV9 and J usage is TRBJ2-2, with 10 bases aligning to TRBD2. V trimming: 4 bases; J trimming: 1 base; junction bases outside the gene matches: 4. CDR3 size: 16 residues. Germline-derived CDR1 and CDR2 are SGDLS and YYNGEE. Here the CDR3 reads CASSTTSGMNTGELFF. CDR3 nucleotide sequence: TGTGCCAGCAGCACCACTAGCGGGATGAACACCGGGGAGCTGTTTTTT.

The rearrangement links TRBV7-2 to TRBJ1-1; 8 positions match TRBD1. V lost 4 bases to trimming and J lost 10 bases; unmatched junction nucleotides: 11. The CDR3 is 14 residues long. In germline, CDR1 is SGHTA, CDR2 FQGNSA. The chain's CDR3 is CASSWTGTEVRAFF. The DNA of the CDR3 is TGTGCCAGCAGCTGGACAGGGACCGAAGTTCGAGCTTTCTTT.

In its sample, this clonotype was seen many times. The chain recombines TRBV11-2 with TRBJ2-1, with D possibly being TRBD1 or TRBD2 (5 bases each). The CDR3 consists of 16 residues. Trimming pared 6 bases from V and 9 bases from J, leaving 24 bases between. Germline V gene lookup returns CDR1 SGHAT and CDR2 FQNNGV. The DNA for the CDR3 is TGTGCCAGCAGACCCGAAAGGGGACGCCTGGTCACTGAGCAGTTCTTC. It codes for CASRPERGRLVTEQFF.

This clonotype was seen a handful of times. The CDR3 spells CASSLAYNTEAFF. The CDR3 nucleotides are TGTGCCAGCAGTTTAGCGTATAACACTGAAGCTTTCTTT. V is TRBV12-3 or TRBV12-4 and J is TRBJ1-1; D gene ambiguous. V shed 0 bases and J shed 2 bases, with 4 bases lying between them. This CDR3 spans 13 amino acids.

This clonotype was counted a few times. Possible read error: a much larger clone is one base away. This CDR3 is CASSPQERGGNEQYF. CDR3 DNA: TGTGCCAGCTCACCCCAAGAGCGGGGGGGCAATGAGCAGTACTTC. The chain uses TRBV18 and TRBJ2-7, with 10 bases matching TRBD2. The CDR3 is 15 amino acids. V shed 3 bases, J shed 7 bases, and the junction held 9 bases outside the gene matches. Germline V lookup: CDR1 KGHSH, CDR2 LQKENI.

In DNA form, the CDR3 reads TGCAGTGCTAGCACATCCGGGACTCGGAGTAGCAATGAGCAGTTCTTC. Translation gives CSASTSGTRSSNEQFF. The chain combines TRBV20-1 with TRBJ2-1, with D tentatively TRBD2 (6 bases). Trimming shortened V by 3 bases and J by 6 bases, and 21 bases separated the two germline ends. This CDR3 has 16 residues. The germline gives CDR1 DFQATT, CDR2 SNEGSKA (reference sequence).

This clonotype has at least ten counts. This chain links TRBV18 with TRBJ1-2; D may be TRBD1 (5 bases). Germline CDR1 KGHSH, CDR2 LQKENI. V gave up 10 bases and J gave up 8 bases, with 20 bases separating them. This CDR3 spans 13 amino acids. CDR3 bases: TGTGCCATCCCCTGCCTCAGGGTCGAGGGCTACACCTTC. This sequence encodes CAIPCLRVEGYTF.

This clonotype was counted between two and nine times. The rearrangement uses TRBV24-1 and TRBJ2-3, with 7 bases lining up with TRBD1. V lost 5 bases, J lost 1 base, and 5 bases stayed unmatched. Per the germline V gene, CDR1 is KGHDR and CDR2 is SFDVKD. The CDR3 has 15 amino acids. CDR3 coding DNA: TGTGCCACCAGTGGACTTCAGGGGGGCACAGATACGCAGTATTTT. This encodes CATSGLQGGTDTQYF.

Notes on this clonotype: Possible read error: a much larger clone is one base away. The V gene is TRBV6-2 or TRBV6-3, the J gene TRBJ1-6; D ambiguous. V dropped 6 bases and J dropped 9 bases, with 15 bases sitting between them. Germline CDR1 MNHEY, CDR2 SVGEGT. The CDR3 runs 14 residues. Here the CDR3 reads CASSRVAGTSPLHF. The CDR3 nucleotides read TGTGCCAGCAGCCGGGTAGCCGGTACTTCACCCCTCCACTTT.

This clonotype was picked up many times. The V gene is TRBV6-2 or TRBV6-3, the J gene TRBJ2-3; 7 nucleotides align to TRBD1. With 7 bases clipped from V and 5 bases from J, the junction kept 6 bases outside the gene matches. This CDR3 contains 13 residues. Germline V CDR1 and CDR2: MNHEY, SVGEGT. This CDR3 reads CASNRQGVDTQYF. The CDR3 bases are TGTGCCAGCAACCGACAGGGCGTAGATACGCAGTATTTT.

This clonotype was counted at least ten times. Here the CDR3 reads CASSLTVAQETQYF. DNA of the CDR3: TGCGCCAGCAGCTTGACGGTTGCCCAAGAGACCCAGTACTTC. The chain recombines TRBV5-1 with TRBJ2-5; D is unclear. V was cut by 1 base and J by 1 base, with 8 bases left in between. The CDR3 is 14 amino acids. The germline gives CDR1 SGHRS, CDR2 YFSETQ.

This clonotype was seen ten or more times. The chain carries TRBV20-1 and TRBJ2-1; either TRBD1 or TRBD2 may fit D (5 bases each). V lost 3 bases, J lost 4 bases, and 10 bases lay in between. CDR3 length: 13 amino acids. CDR1 and CDR2 from the germline V gene are DFQATT and SNEGSKA (reference sequence). Here the CDR3 reads CSASGAVYNEQFF. The CDR3 coding sequence is TGCAGTGCTAGCGGGGCGGTTTACAATGAGCAGTTCTTC.

V and J are TRBV11-2 and TRBJ2-1; 11 bases are shared with TRBD2. CDR3 length equals 16 residues. V shed 6 bases, J shed 4 bases, and the junction held 8 bases outside the gene matches. Germline CDR1 reads SGHAT; CDR2 reads FQNNGV. The CDR3 DNA sequence: TGTGCCAGCAGGACCGGACTAGCGGGTTTTTACAATGAGCAGTTCTTC. Protein: CASRTGLAGFYNEQFF.

This clonotype came up a few times. The V call is TRBV6-4, the J call TRBJ1-6; D not resolved. V lost 0 bases to trimming and J lost 7 bases, with 10 bases between them. Germline CDR1 is MRHNA and CDR2 is SNTAGT. This CDR3 has 15 amino acids. DNA for the CDR3: TGTGCCAGCAGTGACTCGGAGGGTGAGAATTCACCCCTCCACTTT. Encoded protein: CASSDSEGENSPLHF.

This clonotype appeared many times. V gene TRBV18 combines with J gene TRBJ2-3; 9 bases agree with TRBD2. V gave up 2 bases and J gave up 4 bases; unmatched junction bases: 7. The CDR3 has 16 amino acids. Germline V gives CDR1 KGHSH, CDR2 LQKENI. The CDR3 is CASSPRLAGRSDTQYF. DNA for the CDR3: TGTGCCAGCTCACCAAGGCTAGCGGGAAGATCAGATACGCAGTATTTT.

Only a few counts were recorded for this clonotype. A much bigger clone sits one base away, suggesting this may be a read error. The chain uses TRBV7-2 and TRBJ2-6; possible D gene TRBD1, 6 bases. This CDR3 has 14 residues. V was trimmed by 4 bases and J by 8 bases, leaving 12 bases between them. The germline CDR1 and CDR2 sequences are SGHTA and FQGNSA. The CDR3 sequence: CASSCPGTSNVLTF. CDR3 DNA sequence: TGTGCCAGCAGCTGCCCCGGGACATCCAACGTCCTGACTTTC.